This T cell receptor beta chain was found in a study of human T cells and chemical hapten exposure. Study at large: From small differences in pooled library volume came most of the variation in per-sample TCR yields.

MiXCR, applied by TCRdb to the RACE reads, yields one record per CDR3 protein. There are 270,000 or so distinct CDR3 sequences in the sample; roughly 8% occur only once, and around 1.2% lies in the top ten. The time point denotes: pre-sensitization, week 0. Described treatment: therapeutic diphenylcyclopropenone sensitization with weekly scalp DPC. Blood sampling occurred before each patch-test application. Trimming pared 6 bases from V and 6 bases from J, leaving 20 bases between. Germline V CDR1 and CDR2: SGHTA, FQGNSA. The CDR3 has 16 residues. This sequence was found in a man aged 18 to 35 with alopecia areata. Some clones in this sample may be carry-over from other donors' samples. This material consisted of whole blood, taken in connection with sensitization to the hapten diphenylcyclopropenone (DPC). This chain uses TRBV7-2 with TRBJ2-2; D not resolved. The CDR3 loop reads CASRLSGLKFAGELFF. The CDR3 DNA is TGTGCCAGCAGGTTATCCGGGCTAAAGTTCGCCGGGGAGCTGTTTTTT.